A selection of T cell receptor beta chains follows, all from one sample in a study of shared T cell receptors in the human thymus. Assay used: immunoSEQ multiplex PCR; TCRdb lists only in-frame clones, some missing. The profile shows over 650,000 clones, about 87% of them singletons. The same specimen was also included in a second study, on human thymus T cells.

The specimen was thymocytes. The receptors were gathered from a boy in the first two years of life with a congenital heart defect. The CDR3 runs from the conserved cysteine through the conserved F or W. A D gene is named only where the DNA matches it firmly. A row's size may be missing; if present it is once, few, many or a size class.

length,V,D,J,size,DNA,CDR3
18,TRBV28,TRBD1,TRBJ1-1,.,TGTGCCAGCAGTTTCCCCCGGGACAGGGCCGCGACGGGCACTGAAGCTTTCTTT,CASSFPRDRAATGTEAFF
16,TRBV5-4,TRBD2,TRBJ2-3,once,TGTGCCAGCAGCTTGGTTCTAGCGGGACCCACAGATACGCAGTATTTT,CASSLVLAGPTDTQYF
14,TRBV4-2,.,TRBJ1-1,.,TGTGCCAGCAGCCAAGATCTTGAGGGTACTGAAGCTTTCTTT,CASSQDLEGTEAFF
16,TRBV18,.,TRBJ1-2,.,TGTGCCAGCTCACCAAGAGTAGGGACAACTAACTATGGCTACACCTTC,CASSPRVGTTNYGYTF
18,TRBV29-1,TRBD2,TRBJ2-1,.,TGCAGCGTTTGGGCCCGGGGACTAGCGGGGGGGCGGGTCGATGAGCAGTTCTTC,CSVWARGLAGGRVDEQFF
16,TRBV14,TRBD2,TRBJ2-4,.,TGTGCCAGCAGCTCTGGGACTACTCGAGCCAAAAACATTCAGTACTTC,CASSSGTTRAKNIQYF
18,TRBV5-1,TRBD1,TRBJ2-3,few,TGCGCCAGCAGCGAAGGGACAGGGGTTCCTCTAAACACAGATACGCAGTATTTT,CASSEGTGVPLNTDTQYF
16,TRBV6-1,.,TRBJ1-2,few,TGTGCCAGCAGTGAAGTCGGTGGAGGGGTTGACTATGGCTACACCTTC,CASSEVGGGVDYGYTF
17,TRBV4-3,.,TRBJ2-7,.,TGCGCCAGCAGCCAAGGGGGGCCGGAGGGGGCCTCCTACGAGCAGTACTTC,CASSQGGPEGASYEQYF
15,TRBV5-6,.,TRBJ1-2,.,TGTGCCAGCAGCGTTTTCAGGGGAAGAGGAGAAGGCTACACCTTC,CASSVFRGRGEGYTF
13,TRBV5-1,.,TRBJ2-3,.,TGCGCCAGCAGCATGACTAGGACAGATACGCAGTATTTT,CASSMTRTDTQYF
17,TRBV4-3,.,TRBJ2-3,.,TGCGCCAGCAGCCATGTACCGGGACTCGAAAGCACAGATACGCAGTATTTT,CASSHVPGLESTDTQYF
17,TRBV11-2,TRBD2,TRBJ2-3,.,TGTGCCAGCAGCTCCTCCAATAGCGGGGGGCACACAGATACGCAGTATTTT,CASSSSNSGGHTDTQYF
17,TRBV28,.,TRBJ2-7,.,TGTGCCAGCAGTTTCTTTGTTTCCGGACTGACCGTTTACGAGCAGTACTTC,CASSFFVSGLTVYEQYF
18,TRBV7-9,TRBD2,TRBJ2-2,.,TGTGCCAGCAGCTTACGGGGGGACCGAGGGTTTCGGGCCGGGGAGCTGTTTTTT,CASSLRGDRGFRAGELFF
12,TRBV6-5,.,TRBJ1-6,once,TGTGCCAGTGGACAGTTAAATTCACCCCTCCACTTT,CASGQLNSPLHF
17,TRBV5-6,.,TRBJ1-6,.,TGTGCCAGCAGCCCACACAGGGAAGCGGCGGTTAATTCACCCCTCCACTTT,CASSPHREAAVNSPLHF
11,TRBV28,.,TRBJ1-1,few,TGTGCCAGCAGTGACACAGACGAAGCTTTCTTT,CASSDTDEAFF
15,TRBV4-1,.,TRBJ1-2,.,TGCGCCAGCAGCCAAACGGGACAAACCAACTATGGCTACACCTTC,CASSQTGQTNYGYTF
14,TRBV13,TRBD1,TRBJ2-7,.,TGTGCCAGCAGCACACGGACAGGGGGCAACGAGCAGTACTTC,CASSTRTGGNEQYF
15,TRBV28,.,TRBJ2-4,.,TGTGCCAGCAGTTTAACAGGGAAAGCCAAAAACATTCAGTACTTC,CASSLTGKAKNIQYF
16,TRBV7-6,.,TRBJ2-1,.,TGTGCCAGCAGGGTACTAGCAGGGCACACCCACAATGAGCAGTTCTTC,CASRVLAGHTHNEQFF
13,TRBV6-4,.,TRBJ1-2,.,TGTGCCAGCAGCCAGGGCTTGAACTATGGCTACACCTTC,CASSQGLNYGYTF
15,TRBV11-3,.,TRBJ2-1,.,TGTGCCAGCAGCTTAGATCCTTCTAGAAACAATGAGCAGTTCTTC,CASSLDPSRNNEQFF
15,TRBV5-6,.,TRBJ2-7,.,TGTGCCAGCAGCTTGGGCAGGACTGCCTCCTACGAGCAGTACTTC,CASSLGRTASYEQYF
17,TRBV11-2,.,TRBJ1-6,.,TGTGCCAGCAGCTTAACCTACTCGACAGGCGATAATTCACCCCTCCACTTT,CASSLTYSTGDNSPLHF
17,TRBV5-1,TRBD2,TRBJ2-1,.,TGCGCCAGCAGCTCTCTAGGTCTAGCGGAAACCTACAATGAGCAGTTCTTC,CASSSLGLAETYNEQFF
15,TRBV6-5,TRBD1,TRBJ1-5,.,TGTGCCAGCAGTCCGGGACAGGGTTTCCATCAGCCCCAGCATTTT,CASSPGQGFHQPQHF
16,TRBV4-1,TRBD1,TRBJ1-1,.,TGCGCCAGCAGCCAAGACCTAGGGACAGATAACACTGAAGCTTTCTTT,CASSQDLGTDNTEAFF
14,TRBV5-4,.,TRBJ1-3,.,TGTGCCAGCAGCTTGGGAGGGCTTGGAAACACCATATATTTT,CASSLGGLGNTIYF
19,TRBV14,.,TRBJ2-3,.,TGTGCCAGCAGCCCAAGGGGGTACGTATGGGGCAGGGGAGTAGATACGCAGTATTTT,CASSPRGYVWGRGVDTQYF
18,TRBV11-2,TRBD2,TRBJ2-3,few,TGTGCCAGCAGCCCCGATGGGCCCGGGACTAGCGATACAGATACGCAGTATTTT,CASSPDGPGTSDTDTQYF
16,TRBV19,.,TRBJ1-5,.,TGTGCCAGTAGTATCTCGGCAGGGCTCCATAATCAGCCCCAGCATTTT,CASSISAGLHNQPQHF
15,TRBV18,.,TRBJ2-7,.,TGTGCCAGCTCACCACTTTCAGGGAACTCCTACGAGCAGTACTTC,CASSPLSGNSYEQYF
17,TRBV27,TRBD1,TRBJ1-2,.,TGTGCCAGCAGTCCCCTCCCCCCGGGACAGGGGCCCTATGGCTACACCTTC,CASSPLPPGQGPYGYTF
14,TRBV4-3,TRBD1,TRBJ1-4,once,TGCGCCAGCAGTCTAGGGGGCTCGGATGAAAAACTGTTTTTT,CASSLGGSDEKLFF
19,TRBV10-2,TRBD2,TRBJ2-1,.,TGCGCCAGCAGTGAGTCGATGGGAGTCTCGCGGGAGGGCAAGGGGGAGCAGTTCTTC,CASSESMGVSREGKGEQFF
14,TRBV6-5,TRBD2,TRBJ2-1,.,TGTGCCAGCAGCCCACTAGCGGGAGCAGGAGAGCAGTTCTTC,CASSPLAGAGEQFF
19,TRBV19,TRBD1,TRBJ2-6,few,TGTGCCAGTAGTATTCCCGGGGGACAGGGACCCTCTGGGGCCAACGTCCTGACTTTC,CASSIPGGQGPSGANVLTF
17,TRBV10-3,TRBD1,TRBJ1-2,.,TGTGCCATCAGTGACCTAGGGACAGGGCGTTTTAACTATGGCTACACCTTC,CAISDLGTGRFNYGYTF
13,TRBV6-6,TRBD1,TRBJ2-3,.,TGTGCCAGCAGTCGGGACAGGGAAGATACGCAGTATTTT,CASSRDREDTQYF
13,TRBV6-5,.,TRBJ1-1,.,TGTGCCAGCAGTTACTCGCGGAACACTGAAGCTTTCTTT,CASSYSRNTEAFF
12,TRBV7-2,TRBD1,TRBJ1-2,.,TGTGCCCAGGGGGAAGACAGATATGGCTACACCTTC,CAQGEDRYGYTF
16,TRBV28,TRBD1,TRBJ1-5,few,TGTGCCAGCAGAACCGGGACAGACCATAGCAATCAGCCCCAGCATTTT,CASRTGTDHSNQPQHF
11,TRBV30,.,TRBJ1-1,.,TGTGCCTGGAGTGTACGCGGTGAAGCTTTCTTT,CAWSVRGEAFF
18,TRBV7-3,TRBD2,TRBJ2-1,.,TGTGCCAGCAGCTTATCAGCGGGGGGCAGCAGCTCCTACAATGAGCAGTTCTTC,CASSLSAGGSSSYNEQFF
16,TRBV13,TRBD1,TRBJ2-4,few,TGTGCCAGCAGCGGCGGACCGACAGGGCCCAAAAACATTCAGTACTTC,CASSGGPTGPKNIQYF